These 22 T cell receptor beta chains came from one sample sequenced in a study of cytomegalovirus exposure and HLA in healthy donors. The primer mix had 60 Vbeta and 13 Jbeta primers. Only in-frame clones appear in the TCRdb table, and some are missing; sequencing was by immunoSEQ multiplex PCR. The sample carries roughly 99,000 clones, 81% recorded once. Sequences were obtained from PBMCs. The origin of the receptors is a man younger than 40 in good health and CMV-seronegative.

V is TRBV11-2 and J is TRBJ1-1; 7 nucleotides match TRBD1. The germline V gene has CDR1 SGHAT and CDR2 FQNNGV. J lost 1 base, V lost 5 bases, and 7 bases had no gene match. The CDR3 is 15 residues long. This chain's CDR3 is CASSPWTGGNTEAFF. In nucleotides, the CDR3 is TGTGCCAGCAGCCCGTGGACAGGAGGGAACACTGAAGCTTTCTTT.

V is TRBV7-2 and J is TRBJ1-3; 7 bases align to TRBD1. J lost 0 bases, V lost 5 bases, and 7 bases had no gene match. The CDR3 has 16 amino acids. Per the germline V gene, CDR1 is SGHTA and CDR2 is FQGNSA. CDR3 bases: TGTGCCAGCAGCCCACTGGGACAGATCTCTGGAAACACCATATATTTT. Its translation is CASSPLGQISGNTIYF.

This CDR3 is CASSLTGGGSNQPQHF. CDR3 sequence (DNA): TGTGCCAGCAGTTTAACAGGGGGCGGAAGCAATCAGCCCCAGCATTTT. The V call is TRBV6-5, the J call TRBJ1-5; TRBD1 matches at 9 bases. Trimming removed 4 bases from V and 1 base from J; junction bases left unmatched: 5. Germline V gene sequence: CDR1 MNHEY, CDR2 SVGAGI. This CDR3 has 16 residues.

The gene calls are TRBV30 and TRBJ2-7, with TRBD1 matching 9 bases. The germline gives CDR1 GTSNPN, CDR2 SVGIG (reference sequence). This CDR3 region has 12 residues. The CDR3, as DNA: TGTGCAGGGGGACAGGGTCTGAGGGAGCAGTACTTC. Amino acids: CAGGQGLREQYF.

V gene TRBV7-6 combines with J gene TRBJ1-5; D is possibly TRBD1 (6 bases). Trimming stripped 6 bases from V and 7 bases from J, with 13 bases between. This CDR3 has 13 residues. Germline V CDR1 and CDR2: SGHVS, FNYEAQ. For the CDR3, the DNA is TGTGCCAGCAGTTTACAGGGATACCAGCCCCAGCATTTT. As protein: CASSLQGYQPQHF.

CDR3 bases: TGCGCCAGCAGCGCCGTATTACAGGGGGAGTCCTACGAGCAGTACTTC. This codes for CASSAVLQGESYEQYF. The chain recombines TRBV5-1 with TRBJ2-7, with 8 bases lining up with TRBD1. V was pared by 4 bases and J by 1 base, with 10 bases of the junction left unmatched. Germline-derived CDR1 and CDR2 are SGHRS and YFSETQ. This CDR3 has 16 amino acids.

This chain uses TRBV27 with TRBJ2-7; 10 bases align to TRBD1. The CDR3 consists of 15 residues. Germline V gives CDR1 MNHEY, CDR2 SMNVEV (reference sequence). The J segment lost 3 bases and the V segment lost 6 bases, leaving 8 bases of the junction unmatched. The CDR3 DNA follows: TGTGCCAGCAGGGAACTCGGGACAGGGGACTACGAGCAGTACTTC. Protein: CASRELGTGDYEQYF.

The V call is TRBV19, the J call TRBJ1-1; D may be TRBD1 (5 bases). Germline-derived CDR1 and CDR2 are LNHDA and SQIVND (reference sequence). The CDR3 loop spans 14 amino acids. The V gene lost 3 bases and the J gene lost 6 bases, with 14 bases spanning the gap. The CDR3 DNA sequence: TGTGCCAGTAGTATCGGGGGGATCCTCGCTGAAGCTTTCTTT. Translated: CASSIGGILAEAFF.

V gene TRBV2 combines with J gene TRBJ2-7; TRBD1 matches 8 bases. Germline loops: CDR1 SNHLY, CDR2 FYNNEI. This CDR3 region has 14 residues. Germline trimming cut 8 bases from V and 0 bases from J; bases unmatched to any gene: 6. This CDR3 is CASDDRGSSYEQYF. DNA for the CDR3: TGTGCCAGCGATGACAGGGGAAGCTCCTACGAGCAGTACTTC.

The chain links TRBV29-1 to TRBJ2-1, with D possibly being TRBD1 (5 bases). This CDR3 is 12 amino acids long. The germline V gene has CDR1 SQVTM and CDR2 ANQGSEA. Trimming pared 4 bases from V and 3 bases from J, leaving 7 bases between. CDR3 nucleotide sequence: TGCAGCGTTGGACAGATCTACAATGAGCAGTTCTTC. Translating it yields CSVGQIYNEQFF.

The rearrangement joins TRBV13 to TRBJ2-7; D is perhaps TRBD1 (6 bases). Germline CDR1 is PRHDT and CDR2 is FYEKMQ (reference sequence). CDR3 length equals 15 residues. V dropped 2 bases and J dropped 6 bases, with 17 bases sitting between them. CDR3 residues: CASSLSRDNAGEQYF. The CDR3 region has the DNA TGTGCCAGCAGCTTATCCAGGGACAACGCCGGCGAGCAGTACTTC.

V gene TRBV30 combines with J gene TRBJ1-1; the D is unclear. The germline CDR1 and CDR2 sequences are GTSNPN and SVGIG (reference sequence). The CDR3 is made up of 12 amino acids. The V end lost 3 bases, the J end lost 2 bases, and 7 bases lay between the germline ends. The CDR3 DNA follows: TGTGCCTGGAGGGCGGGAAACACTGAAGCTTTCTTT. Translating it yields CAWRAGNTEAFF.

The chain employs TRBV29-1 and TRBJ1-4; D is unclear. V was clipped by 5 bases and J by 0 bases, with 16 bases between them. In germline, CDR1 is SQVTM, CDR2 ANQGSEA. The CDR3 length is 16 residues. The CDR3 loop is CSVPNPDISTNEKLFF. CDR3 bases: TGCAGCGTTCCGAACCCCGACATTTCAACTAATGAAAAACTGTTTTTT.

The chain employs TRBV14 and TRBJ2-1, with D possibly matching TRBD2 (7 bases). This CDR3 has 17 residues. From germline, CDR1 is SGHDN and CDR2 FVKESK. V lost 1 base and J lost 0, with 13 bases in between. The CDR3 loop reads CASSQVGGASSYNEQFF. The CDR3 DNA reads as TGTGCCAGCAGCCAAGTAGGGGGGGCCAGCTCCTACAATGAGCAGTTCTTC.

The V and J genes are TRBV15 and TRBJ2-7; D might be TRBD2 (6 bases). Germline CDR1 and CDR2: LNHNV and YYDKDF (reference sequence). CDR3 length: 16 amino acids. Trimming took 1 base from V and 3 from J, leaving 16 bases between them. The DNA of the CDR3 is TGTGCCACCAGCAGAGCACTCGGCGGGGCCTTCTACGAGCAGTACTTC. Protein sequence: CATSRALGGAFYEQYF.

A single count supports this clone. Here the CDR3 omits its conserved ending phenylalanine or tryptophan, so a read error is the likely source. No DNA is shown, since the ends of the CDR3 on it are uncertain; the CDR3 is the one TCRdb lists. This chain uses TRBV6-5 with TRBJ1-1. CDR1 is MNHEY and CDR2 is SVGAGI in the germline V gene. The CDR3 is 13 residues long, ends included. CDR3 in amino acids: CASSYRPVFRDFV.

This clone was detected once. The chain couples TRBV2 to TRBJ2-3; 13 positions match TRBD2. V lost 6 bases to trimming and J lost 3 bases; unmatched junction nucleotides: 6. CDR3 length equals 16 residues. Germline V CDR1 and CDR2: SNHLY, FYNNEI. Here the CDR3 reads CASRVLAGGPTDTQYF. The CDR3 region has the DNA TGTGCCAGCAGGGTACTAGCGGGAGGGCCGACAGATACGCAGTATTTT.

The chain joins TRBV5-8 to TRBJ1-2; D unclear. Germline loops: CDR1 SGHTS, CDR2 YDEGEE. Trimming shortened V by 0 bases and J by 7 bases, and 19 bases separated the two germline ends. The length of the CDR3 is 16 residues. The CDR3 protein is CASSLGLVPSRGGYTF. The CDR3 coding sequence is TGTGCCAGCAGCTTGGGCCTCGTTCCAAGTCGCGGTGGCTACACCTTC.

The rearrangement joins TRBV5-6 to TRBJ2-3, with D maybe TRBD2 (6 bases). Trimming pared 7 bases from V and 1 base from J, leaving 10 bases between. This CDR3 has 13 amino acids. The V gene's germline CDR1 is SGHDT and CDR2 YYEEEE. This CDR3 is CASGTGGTDTQYF. As DNA, the CDR3 is TGTGCCAGCGGAACGGGGGGCACAGATACGCAGTATTTT.

The rearrangement uses TRBV14 and TRBJ1-1; D is perhaps TRBD1 (6 bases). V gave up 0 bases and J gave up 3 bases, with 14 bases separating them. The CDR3 contains 16 residues. The germline V gene encodes CDR1 SGHDN and CDR2 FVKESK. As DNA, the CDR3 is TGTGCCAGCAGCCAAGATTGGTGGGCAGGGGACACTGAAGCTTTCTTT. Amino acids: CASSQDWWAGDTEAFF.

The chain carries TRBV27 and TRBJ1-2, with D maybe TRBD1 (6 bases). Germline V gene lookup returns CDR1 MNHEY and CDR2 SMNVEV (reference sequence). The CDR3 is made up of 13 amino acids. The ends were cut back, 6 bases at V and 0 bases at J, with 8 bases in the middle. CDR3 loop: CASRDRANYGYTF. The CDR3 DNA reads as TGTGCCAGCAGGGACAGAGCTAACTATGGCTACACCTTC.

The chain employs TRBV2 and TRBJ1-2; 8 bases line up with TRBD1. Trimming at V came to 9 bases and at J to 1 base, leaving 4 bases not matched to a gene. There are 13 residues in the CDR3. Germline values: CDR1 SNHLY, CDR2 FYNNEI. CDR3 DNA sequence: TGTGCCAGTCCAGGGGGCGGTAACTATGGCTACACCTTC. Encoded protein: CASPGGGNYGYTF.